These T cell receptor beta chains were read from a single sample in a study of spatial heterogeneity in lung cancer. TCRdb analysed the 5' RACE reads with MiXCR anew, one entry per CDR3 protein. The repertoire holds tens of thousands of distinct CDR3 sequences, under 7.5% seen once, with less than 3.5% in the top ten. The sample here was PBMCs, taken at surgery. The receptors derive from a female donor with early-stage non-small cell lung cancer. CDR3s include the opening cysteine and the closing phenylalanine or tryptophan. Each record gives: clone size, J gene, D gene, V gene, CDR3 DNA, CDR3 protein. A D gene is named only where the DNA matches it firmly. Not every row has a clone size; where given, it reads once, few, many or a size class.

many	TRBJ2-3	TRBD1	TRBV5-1	TGCGCCAGCACAACAGGGGGGAACACAGATACGCAGTATTTT	CASTTGGNTDTQYF
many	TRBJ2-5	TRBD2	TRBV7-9	TGTGCCAGCAGCCCCTTAGCGGGGACCCAGTACTTC	CASSPLAGTQYF
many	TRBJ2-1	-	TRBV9	TGTGCCAGCAGCGTAGCTACTGGGGTGAGGTACAATGAGCAGTTCTTC	CASSVATGVRYNEQFF
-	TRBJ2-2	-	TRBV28	TGTGCCAGCATTTCAGGGGCATCTAACACCGGGGAGCTGTTTTTT	CASISGASNTGELFF
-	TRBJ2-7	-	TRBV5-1	TGCGCCAGCAGCTCACAGCCGCTTCAAGCCTACGAGCAGTACTTC	CASSSQPLQAYEQYF
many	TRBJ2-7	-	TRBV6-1	TGTGCCAGCAGTGGACAGGTCTCGGAAAACGAGCAGTACTTC	CASSGQVSENEQYF
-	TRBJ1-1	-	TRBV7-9	TGTGCCAGCAGCTTAGCAAAGGGAAACACTGAAGCTTTCTTT	CASSLAKGNTEAFF
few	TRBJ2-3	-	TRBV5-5	TGTGCCAGCAGCCTCGGGGCAGGGCACACAGATACGCAGTATTTT	CASSLGAGHTDTQYF
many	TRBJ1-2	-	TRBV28	TGTGCCAGCAGACGCGGGGGGTTAGGCTATGGCTACACCTTC	CASRRGGLGYGYTF
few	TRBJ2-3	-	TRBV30	TGTGCCTGGAGTCTAGGTGTGGCAGATACGCAGTATTTT	CAWSLGVADTQYF
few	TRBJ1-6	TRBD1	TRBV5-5	TGTGCCAGCAGCGATGGACAGGGATATTCACCCCTCCACTTT	CASSDGQGYSPLHF
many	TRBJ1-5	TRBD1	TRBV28	TGTGCCAGCGGCTACAGGGGTGAAGGTCAGCCCCAGCATTTT	CASGYRGEGQPQHF
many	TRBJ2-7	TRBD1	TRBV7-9	TGTGCCAGCGGGGGGACAGGACCCTACGAGCAGTACTTC	CASGGTGPYEQYF
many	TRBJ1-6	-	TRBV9	TGTGCCAGCAGCCCTGGACAGTCAGATTCACCCCTCCACTTT	CASSPGQSDSPLHF
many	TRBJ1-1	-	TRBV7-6	TGTGCCAGCAGCTTAGGACCCCAGGGCCGCACTGAAGCTTTCTTT	CASSLGPQGRTEAFF
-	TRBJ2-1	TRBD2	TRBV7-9	TGTGCCAGCAGCTCTGGACTAGCGGGGAACAATGAGCAGTTCTTC	CASSSGLAGNNEQFF
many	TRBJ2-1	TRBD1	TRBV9	TGTGCCAGCAGCGCAGTGGCGGGGACAGGGTACAATGAGCAGTTCTTC	CASSAVAGTGYNEQFF